This T cell receptor (beta chain) originates from a study of graft-versus-host responses after intestinal transplantation. Profiling relied on immunoSEQ multiplex PCR, and the TCRdb table lists in-frame clones only, not all of them. Among roughly 36,000 clones listed, 75% to 90% were seen once. Germline V gene sequence: CDR1 SGHNT, CDR2 YENEEA. The CDR3 extends over 13 amino acids. Trimming took off 4 bases at V and 7 bases at J, with 14 bases between the two ends. This clonotype was obtained from a human patient who received an intestinal transplant, so some T cells may come from the graft donor. The material was PBMCs, obtained about 160 weeks after transplant. The gene calls are TRBV11-3 and TRBJ2-7; weak D call: TRBD1 (6 bases). The chain's CDR3 is CASSSQGPTEQYF. The CDR3 bases are TGTGCCAGCAGCTCACAGGGTCCAACAGAGCAGTACTTC.